The entry below describes one TCR beta chain. The data originate from a study of CD8 T cells in ankylosing spondylitis. The germline CDR1 and CDR2 sequences are MGHRA and YSYEKL. Deletions cut 0 bases from V and 5 bases from J, with 5 bases between. The CDR3 is 13 amino acids. TCRdb re-called the 5' RACE reads with MiXCR, one entry per CDR3 protein. The sample has 180,000 or so distinct CDR3 sequences; around a tenth are singletons. The source material was blood, either unsorted or a sorted T cell fraction (not recorded which). The chain employs TRBV4-1 and TRBJ1-3; D not resolved. This TCR was sampled from a male donor with ankylosing spondylitis or in good health (not recorded which). CDR3 region: CASSQDERNTIYF. DNA for the CDR3: TGCGCCAGCAGCCAAGATGAACGAAACACCATATATTTT.